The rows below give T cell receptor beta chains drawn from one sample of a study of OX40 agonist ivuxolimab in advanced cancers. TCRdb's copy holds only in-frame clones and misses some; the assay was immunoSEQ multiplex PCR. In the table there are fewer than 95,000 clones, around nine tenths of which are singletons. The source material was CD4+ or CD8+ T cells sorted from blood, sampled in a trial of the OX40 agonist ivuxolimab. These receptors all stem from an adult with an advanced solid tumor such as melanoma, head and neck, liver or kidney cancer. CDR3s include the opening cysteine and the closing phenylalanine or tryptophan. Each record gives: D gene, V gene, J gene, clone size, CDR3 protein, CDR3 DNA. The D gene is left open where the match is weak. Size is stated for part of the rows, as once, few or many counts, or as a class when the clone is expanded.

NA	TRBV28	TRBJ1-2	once	CASSIARGGYTF	TGTGCCAGCAGTATTGCTAGGGGTGGCTACACCTTC
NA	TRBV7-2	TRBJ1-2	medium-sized	CASSLDAGGYTF	TGTGCCAGCAGCTTAGACGCGGGTGGCTACACCTTC
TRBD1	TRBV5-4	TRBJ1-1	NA	CASTRRGGRTRAFF	TGTGCCAGCACCAGGAGAGGGGGCCGAACTCGGGCTTTCTTT
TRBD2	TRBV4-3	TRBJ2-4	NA	CASSLQSRGGLQYF	TGCGCCAGCAGCCTCCAAAGTCGCGGGGGGCTTCAGTACTTC
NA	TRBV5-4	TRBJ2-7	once	CASSFQTVASYEQYF	TGTGCCAGCAGCTTCCAGACAGTCGCCTCCTACGAGCAGTACTTC
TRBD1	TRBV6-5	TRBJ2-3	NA	CASSYKDRVTDTQYF	TGTGCCAGCAGTTACAAGGACAGGGTCACAGATACGCAGTATTTT
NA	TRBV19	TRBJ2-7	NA	CASSTQPAYEQYF	TGTGCCAGTAGTACCCAACCTGCCTACGAGCAGTACTTC
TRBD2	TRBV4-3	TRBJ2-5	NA	CASSPMGLAGTETQYF	TGCGCCAGCAGCCCCATGGGACTAGCGGGGACTGAGACCCAGTACTTC
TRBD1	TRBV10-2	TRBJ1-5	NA	CASSLDREDQPQHF	TGCGCCAGCAGTTTGGACAGGGAGGATCAGCCCCAGCATTTT
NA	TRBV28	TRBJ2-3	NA	CASSQGDIERRF	TGTGCCAGCAGCCAAGGGGACATAGAGCGGCGTTTT
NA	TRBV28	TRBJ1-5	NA	CASSLIRAASNQPQHF	TGTGCCAGCAGTTTAATAAGGGCCGCCAGCAATCAGCCCCAGCATTTT
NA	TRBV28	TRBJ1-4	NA	CASSSGQGTNEKLFF	TGTGCCAGCAGTTCCGGGCAAGGGACTAATGAAAAACTGTTTTTT
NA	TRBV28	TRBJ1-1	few	CASSWQGTEAFF	TGTGCCAGCAGTTGGCAGGGCACTGAAGCTTTCTTT
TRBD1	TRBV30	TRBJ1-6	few	CAWGGPGQGVPLHF	TGTGCCTGGGGGGGGCCGGGACAGGGGGTCCCCCTCCACTTT
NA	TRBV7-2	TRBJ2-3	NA	CASSLPDVTDTQYF	TGTGCCAGCAGCTTACCGGACGTTACAGATACGCAGTATTTT
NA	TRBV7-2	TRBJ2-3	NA	CASSSVATDTQYF	TGTGCCAGCAGCTCGGTGGCCACAGATACGCAGTATTTT
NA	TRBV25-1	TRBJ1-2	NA	CASSDISDTGGGYTF	TGTGCCAGCAGTGATATCTCGGATACAGGCGGCGGCTACACCTTC
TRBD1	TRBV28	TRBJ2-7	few	CASSRTGNYYEQYF	TGTGCCAGCAGTCGGACAGGGAACTACTACGAGCAGTACTTC
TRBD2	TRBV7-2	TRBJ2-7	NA	CASSQGSGGTSSYEQYF	TGTGCCAGCAGCCAAGGTAGCGGGGGGACAAGCTCCTACGAGCAGTACTTC
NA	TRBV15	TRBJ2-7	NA	CATSRDWSTAYEQYF	TGTGCCACCAGCAGAGATTGGTCGACAGCCTACGAGCAGTACTTC
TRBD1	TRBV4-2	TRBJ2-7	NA	CASSPPVGQYYEQYF	TGTGCCAGCAGCCCTCCTGTGGGACAGTACTACGAGCAGTACTTC
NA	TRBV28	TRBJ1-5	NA	CASRGRHSNQPQHF	TGTGCCAGCAGGGGGCGACACAGCAATCAGCCCCAGCATTTT
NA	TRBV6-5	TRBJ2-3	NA	CASRPIGIRGDTQYF	TGTGCCAGCAGGCCCATTGGGATTAGGGGAGATACGCAGTATTTT
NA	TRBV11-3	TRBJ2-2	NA	CASSYREGGELFF	TGTGCCAGCAGTTACAGGGAAGGCGGGGAGCTGTTTTTT
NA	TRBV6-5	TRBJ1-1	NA	CASSYSLSYTEAFF	TGTGCCAGCAGTTACTCGCTGTCTTACACTGAAGCTTTCTTT
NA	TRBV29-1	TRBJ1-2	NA	CSVGGGFYGYTF	TGCAGCGTCGGAGGGGGTTTCTACGGCTACACCTTC